This T cell receptor (beta chain) came from a study of Graves' ophthalmopathy and Graves' hyperthyroidism. This CDR3 is 13 amino acids long. Germline CDR1 is DFQATT and CDR2 is SNEGSKA (reference sequence). The V segment lost 6 bases and the J segment 7 bases; nucleotides outside the gene matches: 9. At least ten counts were recorded for this clonotype. RNA transcripts were the template, and TCR beta CDR3 regions were amplified from them. HTBI primers primed a first-round RT-PCR, and a second-round multiplex PCR followed. TCRdb called the multiplex PCR reads again in MiXCR, with one record for every CDR3 protein. The table lists about 340,000 distinct CDR3 sequences, roughly 15% of them singletons, with around an eighth in the top ten.

Sequences were obtained from peripheral blood. The V gene is TRBV20-1, the J gene TRBJ2-7, with 10 bases aligning to TRBD2. The sequence came from an adult man with Graves' ophthalmopathy. CDR3 sequence: CSALPGLAREQYF. The CDR3 DNA reads TGCAGTGCGCTCCCGGGACTAGCGCGGGAGCAGTACTTC.